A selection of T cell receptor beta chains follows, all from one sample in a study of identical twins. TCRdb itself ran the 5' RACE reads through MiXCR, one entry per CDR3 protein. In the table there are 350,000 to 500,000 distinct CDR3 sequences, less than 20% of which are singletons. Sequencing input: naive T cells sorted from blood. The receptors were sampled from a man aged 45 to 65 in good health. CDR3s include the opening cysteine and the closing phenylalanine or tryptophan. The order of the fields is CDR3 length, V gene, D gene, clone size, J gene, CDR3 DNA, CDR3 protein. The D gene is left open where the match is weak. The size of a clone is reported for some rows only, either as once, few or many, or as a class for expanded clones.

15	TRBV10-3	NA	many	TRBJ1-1	TGTGCCATCAGTGATGGGCAGGTAATGAACACTGAAGCTTTCTTT	CAISDGQVMNTEAFF
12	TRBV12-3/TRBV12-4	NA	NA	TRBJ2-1	TGTGCCAGCAGCCCGGGAAACAATGAGCAGTTCTTC	CASSPGNNEQFF
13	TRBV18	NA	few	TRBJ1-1	TGTGCCAGCTCACCCCAATATAACACTGAAGCTTTCTTT	CASSPQYNTEAFF
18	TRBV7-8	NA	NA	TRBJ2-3	TGTGCCAGCAGCTCCGGCCCGAGGATAGCCGCACACACAGATACGCAGTATTTT	CASSSGPRIAAHTDTQYF
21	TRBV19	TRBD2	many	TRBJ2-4	TGTGCCAGTAGTATGCTCGGGACTAGCGGGAGGCCCTCAGTAGCCAAAAACATTCAGTACTTC	CASSMLGTSGRPSVAKNIQYF
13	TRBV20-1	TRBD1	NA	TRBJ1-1	TGCAGTGCTGGACAGGGCCGGAACACTGAAGCTTTCTTT	CSAGQGRNTEAFF
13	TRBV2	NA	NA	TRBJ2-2	TGTGCCAGCACCCGTCTGAACACCGGGGAGCTGTTTTTT	CASTRLNTGELFF
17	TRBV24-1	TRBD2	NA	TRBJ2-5	TGTGCCACCGCAGGGACTAGCGGGGGGCACCCTCTTGAGACCCAGTACTTC	CATAGTSGGHPLETQYF
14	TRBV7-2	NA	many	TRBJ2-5	TGTGCCAGCAGCTTAGTACCAGGGAAAGAGACCCAGTACTTC	CASSLVPGKETQYF
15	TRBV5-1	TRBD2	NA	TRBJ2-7	TGCGCCAGCAGCCCAGGACTAGCCGTCGACCTCGAGCAGTACTTC	CASSPGLAVDLEQYF
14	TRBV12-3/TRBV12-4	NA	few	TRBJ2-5	TGTGCCAGCAGTTTTGGCAGAGTTCAAGAGACCCAGTACTTC	CASSFGRVQETQYF
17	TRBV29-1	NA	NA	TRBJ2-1	TGCAGCGTTGATGGGTTATCACAAACCAACTCCTACAATGAGCAGTTCTTC	CSVDGLSQTNSYNEQFF
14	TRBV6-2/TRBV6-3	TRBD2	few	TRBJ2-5	TGTGCCAGCAGAGCTAGCGGGAGATCAGAGACCCAGTACTTC	CASRASGRSETQYF
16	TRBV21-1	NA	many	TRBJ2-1	TGTGCCAGCAGCAAAGCGCTAGGCAGCTCCTACAATGAGCAGTTCTTC	CASSKALGSSYNEQFF
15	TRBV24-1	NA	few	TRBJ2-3	TGTGCCACCAGTGATTTTGGCAGGGGCACAGATACGCAGTATTTT	CATSDFGRGTDTQYF
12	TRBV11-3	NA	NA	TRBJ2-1	TGTGCCAGCAGCTTAGGAATGGATGAGCAGTTCTTC	CASSLGMDEQFF
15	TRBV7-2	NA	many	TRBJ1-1	TGTGCCAGCAACTTATGGGGGGGAGAGAAGACTGAAGCTTTCTTT	CASNLWGGEKTEAFF
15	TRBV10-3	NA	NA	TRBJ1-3	TGTGCCATCAGTAAAGACAGGTCCTCTGGAAACACCATATATTTT	CAISKDRSSGNTIYF
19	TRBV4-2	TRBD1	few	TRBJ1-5	TGTGCCAGCAGCCAAGTGGGACAGGGGGAACGCACAGGAAATCAGCCCCAGCATTTT	CASSQVGQGERTGNQPQHF
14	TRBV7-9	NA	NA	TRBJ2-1	TGTGCCAGCAGCTTACCGGGACATGTTTATGAGCAGTTCTTC	CASSLPGHVYEQFF
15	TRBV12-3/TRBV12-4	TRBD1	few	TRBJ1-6	TGTGCCAGCAGTCCGACCGGGACAGGGGATTCACCCCTCCACTTT	CASSPTGTGDSPLHF
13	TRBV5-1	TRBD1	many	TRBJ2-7	TGCGCCAGCAGCTCGACAGGGAACTACGAGCAGTACTTC	CASSSTGNYEQYF
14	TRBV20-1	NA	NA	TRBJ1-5	TGCAGTGCTAGAGATGCGAATAGCAATCAGCCCCAGCATTTT	CSARDANSNQPQHF
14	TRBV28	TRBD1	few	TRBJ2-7	TGTGCCAGCAAAGACGGGACAGGGGCCTACGAGCAGTACTTC	CASKDGTGAYEQYF
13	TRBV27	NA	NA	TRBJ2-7	TGTGCCAGCAGTTTAATCTGGGGGCACGAGCAGTACTTC	CASSLIWGHEQYF
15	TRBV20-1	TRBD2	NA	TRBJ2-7	TGCAGTGCTAATCGGGCGGGAGAGGTCTCCTACGAGCAGTACTTC	CSANRAGEVSYEQYF
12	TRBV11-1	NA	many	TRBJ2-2	TGTGCCAGCAGCTCCCTCTCCGGGGAGCTGTTTTTT	CASSSLSGELFF
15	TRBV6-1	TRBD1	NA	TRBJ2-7	TGTGCCAGCAGAGGGGGACAGGGAAGACCCTACGAGCAGTACTTC	CASRGGQGRPYEQYF
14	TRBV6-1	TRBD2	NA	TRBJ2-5	TGTGCCAGCAGTACCGGGACTAGCAAAGAGACCCAGTACTTC	CASSTGTSKETQYF
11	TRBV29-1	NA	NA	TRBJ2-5	TGCAGCGTAAACTTCCAAGAGACCCAGTACTTC	CSVNFQETQYF
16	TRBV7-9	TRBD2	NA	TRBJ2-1	TGTGCCAGCAGCAGCTCAAGACTAGCGGGAGCAAATGAGCAGTTCTTC	CASSSSRLAGANEQFF